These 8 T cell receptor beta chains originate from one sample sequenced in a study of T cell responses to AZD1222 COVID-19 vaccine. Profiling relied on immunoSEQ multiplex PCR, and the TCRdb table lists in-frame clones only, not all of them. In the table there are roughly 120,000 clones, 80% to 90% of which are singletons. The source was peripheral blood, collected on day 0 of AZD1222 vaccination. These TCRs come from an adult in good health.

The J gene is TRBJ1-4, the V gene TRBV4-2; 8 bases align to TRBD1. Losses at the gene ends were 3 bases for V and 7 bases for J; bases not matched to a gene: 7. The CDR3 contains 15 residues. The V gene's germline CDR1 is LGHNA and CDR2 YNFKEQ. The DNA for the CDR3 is TGTGCCAGCAGCCACATGGACAGGGAGGGTGAAAAACTGTTTTTT. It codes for CASSHMDREGEKLFF.

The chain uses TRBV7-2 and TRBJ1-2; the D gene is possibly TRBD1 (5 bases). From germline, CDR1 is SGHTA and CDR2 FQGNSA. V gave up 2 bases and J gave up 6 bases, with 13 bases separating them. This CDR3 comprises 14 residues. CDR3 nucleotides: TGTGCCAGCAGCTTATTCAGTCTCAGGGATGGCTACACCTTC. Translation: CASSLFSLRDGYTF.

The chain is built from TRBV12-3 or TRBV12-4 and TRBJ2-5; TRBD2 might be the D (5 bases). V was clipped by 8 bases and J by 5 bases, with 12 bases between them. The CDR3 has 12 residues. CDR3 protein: CASPRAGETQYF. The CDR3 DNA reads TGTGCCAGCCCGAGGGCCGGGGAGACCCAGTACTTC.

The CDR3 reads CASSDRGQPQHF. CDR3 sequence (DNA): TGTGCCAGCAGTGACAGGGGCCAGCCCCAGCATTTT. The genes are TRBV25-1 and TRBJ1-5; D is possibly TRBD1 (6 bases). This CDR3 comprises 12 residues. Looked up from germline, CDR1 is MGHDK and CDR2 is SYGVNS. Trimming shortened V by 3 bases and J by 7 bases, and 7 bases separated the two germline ends.

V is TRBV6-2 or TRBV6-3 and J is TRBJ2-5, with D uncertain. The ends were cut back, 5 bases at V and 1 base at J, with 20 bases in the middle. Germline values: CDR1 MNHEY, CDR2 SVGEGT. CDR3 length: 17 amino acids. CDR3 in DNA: TGTGCCAGCAGTAAAGGCGCTGGGCCCACGTTCCAAGAGACCCAGTACTTC. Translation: CASSKGAGPTFQETQYF.

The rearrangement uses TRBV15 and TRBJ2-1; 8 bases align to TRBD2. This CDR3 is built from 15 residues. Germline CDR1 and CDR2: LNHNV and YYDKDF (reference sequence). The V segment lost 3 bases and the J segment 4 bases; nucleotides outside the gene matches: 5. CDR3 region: CATSSLAGTYNEQFF. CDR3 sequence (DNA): TGTGCCACCAGCAGTTTAGCGGGGACATACAATGAGCAGTTCTTC.

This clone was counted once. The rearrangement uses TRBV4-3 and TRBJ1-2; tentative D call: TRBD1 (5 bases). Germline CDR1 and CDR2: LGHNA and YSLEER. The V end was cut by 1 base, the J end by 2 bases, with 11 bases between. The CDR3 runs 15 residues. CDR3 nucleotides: TGCGCCAGCAGCCAAGTGGGGACCGCGAACTATGGCTACACCTTC. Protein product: CASSQVGTANYGYTF.

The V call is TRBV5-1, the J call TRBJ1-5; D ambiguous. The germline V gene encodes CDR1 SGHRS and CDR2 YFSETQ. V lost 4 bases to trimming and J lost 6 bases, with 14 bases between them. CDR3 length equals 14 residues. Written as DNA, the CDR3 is TGCGCCAGCAGCCCTGAGGGCCTCCGTCAGCCCCAGCATTTT. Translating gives CASSPEGLRQPQHF.